The rows below give T cell receptor beta chains drawn from one sample of a study of blood T cell repertoires in COVID-19. This table comes from immunoSEQ multiplex PCR, and its TCRdb copy is limited to in-frame clones, with some not included. The sample holds 280,000 or so clones, around 85% seen once. Sequencing input: PBMCs or T cells enriched from blood (not recorded which). The receptors derive from a woman in her forties who had recovered from COVID-19. The CDR3 runs from the conserved cysteine through the conserved F or W. D genes are given only for firm matches. Expanded clones get a size class; other rows say once, few or many, or leave the size out.

v_gene: TRBV2
d_gene: -
abundance: -
j_gene: TRBJ1-4
CDR3nt: TGTGCCAGCAGTGGTGTGGGGCAGGGTGGTGGAAAACTGTTTTTT
CDR3aa: CASSGVGQGGGKLFF

v_gene: TRBV29-1
d_gene: -
abundance: -
j_gene: TRBJ2-1
CDR3nt: TGCAGCGTTAGTGAACATAGCGATGAGCAGTTCTTC
CDR3aa: CSVSEHSDEQFF

v_gene: TRBV12-3/TRBV12-4
d_gene: TRBD1
abundance: -
j_gene: TRBJ1-1
CDR3nt: TGTGCCAGCAGTGGCGGACAGGGGTCTGAAGCTTTCTTT
CDR3aa: CASSGGQGSEAFF

v_gene: TRBV28
d_gene: TRBD2
abundance: -
j_gene: TRBJ2-7
CDR3nt: TGTGCCAGCAGTCTGCCCTTAGCGGGAGGGACCTACGAGCAGTACTTC
CDR3aa: CASSLPLAGGTYEQYF

v_gene: TRBV12-3/TRBV12-4
d_gene: -
abundance: -
j_gene: TRBJ1-2
CDR3nt: TGTGCCAGCAGTTTAGCCAGGGTCTATGGCTACACCTTC
CDR3aa: CASSLARVYGYTF

v_gene: TRBV6-2/TRBV6-3
d_gene: TRBD1
abundance: -
j_gene: TRBJ2-4
CDR3nt: TGTGCCAGCAGTCAGCGGGACAGGGGGTACATTCAGTACTTC
CDR3aa: CASSQRDRGYIQYF

v_gene: TRBV29-1
d_gene: -
abundance: -
j_gene: TRBJ2-3
CDR3nt: TGCAGCGCCGGAGTCATCACAGATACGCAGTATTTT
CDR3aa: CSAGVITDTQYF

v_gene: TRBV4-3
d_gene: TRBD1
abundance: -
j_gene: TRBJ2-2
CDR3nt: TGCGCCAGCAGCCGACAACCACCGACAGGGGGTACTGGGGAGCTGTTTTTT
CDR3aa: CASSRQPPTGGTGELFF

v_gene: TRBV7-2
d_gene: -
abundance: once
j_gene: TRBJ2-7
CDR3nt: TGTGCCAGCAGCTTGGATTATGGGCTCTCCTACGAGCAGTACTTC
CDR3aa: CASSLDYGLSYEQYF

v_gene: TRBV6-6
d_gene: TRBD1
abundance: once
j_gene: TRBJ2-7
CDR3nt: TGTGCCAGCAGAGAAACAGGGGGTGCCTTCGTGCAGTACTTC
CDR3aa: CASRETGGAFVQYF

v_gene: TRBV28
d_gene: TRBD1
abundance: -
j_gene: TRBJ2-7
CDR3nt: TGTGCCAGCAGTTCACCGGGACAGGGCTCCTACGAGCAGTACTTC
CDR3aa: CASSSPGQGSYEQYF

v_gene: TRBV5-5
d_gene: -
abundance: -
j_gene: TRBJ2-7
CDR3nt: TGTGCCAGCAGGTTTGGCCCTGCTAGCCGATCCTACGAGCAGTACTTC
CDR3aa: CASRFGPASRSYEQYF

v_gene: TRBV6-5
d_gene: TRBD1
abundance: -
j_gene: TRBJ1-4
CDR3nt: TGTGCCAGCGGCAGGGACAGCGGTGCCTATGAAAAACTGTTTTTT
CDR3aa: CASGRDSGAYEKLFF

v_gene: TRBV11-2
d_gene: -
abundance: -
j_gene: TRBJ2-6
CDR3nt: TGTGCCAGCAGCTTGTACTCTGGGGCCAACGTCCTGACTTTC
CDR3aa: CASSLYSGANVLTF